A single sample gave rise to the 26 T cell receptor beta chains below, sequenced in a study of blood T cell repertoires in COVID-19. The protocol was immunoSEQ multiplex PCR, while the TCRdb copy is restricted to in-frame clones and leaves out a portion. Found here are 200,000 to 250,000 clones, around 80% of them singletons; the top ten hold roughly 10%. The specimen sequenced was peripheral blood. Receptors originate from a man between 50 and 59 years old with active or convalescent COVID-19.

The chain couples TRBV20-1 to TRBJ2-5, with D uncertain. Germline lookup yields CDR1 DFQATT and CDR2 SNEGSKA (reference sequence). V gave up 6 bases and J gave up 3 bases, with 5 bases separating them. CDR3 length equals 10 residues. The CDR3 loop reads CSAQEETQYF. CDR3 bases: TGCAGTGCCCAGGAAGAGACCCAGTACTTC.

This rearrangement joins TRBV18 to TRBJ2-3; TRBD2 agrees at 7 bases. V dropped 2 bases and J dropped 1; count of bases not matched to a gene: 0. Germline V gene lookup returns CDR1 KGHSH and CDR2 LQKENI. The CDR3 sequence is 14 residues long. The CDR3 DNA sequence: TGTGCCAGCTCACCAGGACTAGGCACAGATACGCAGTATTTT. This codes for CASSPGLGTDTQYF.

This chain connects TRBV2 to TRBJ1-2, with D perhaps matching TRBD1 (6 bases). The CDR3 sequence is 15 residues long. V was cut by 2 bases and J by 1 base, with 11 bases left in between. Germline loops: CDR1 SNHLY, CDR2 FYNNEI. The CDR3: CASSEPGQLNYGYTF. The CDR3 coding sequence is TGTGCCAGCAGTGAACCAGGACAGCTTAACTATGGCTACACCTTC. Full variable domain (rest looked up from reference TRBV2 and TRBJ1-2): EPEVTQTPSHQVTQMGQEVILRCVPISNHLYFYWYRQILGQKVEFLVSFYNNEISEKSEIFDDQFSVERPDGSNFTLKIRSTKLEDSAMYFCASSEPGQLNYGYTFGSGTRLTVV.

This clone came up a few times. The V call is TRBV19, the J call TRBJ1-1; 7 positions match TRBD1. V lost 4 bases and J lost 2; bases outside the gene matches: 4. The germline V gene encodes CDR1 LNHDA and CDR2 SQIVND (reference sequence). The CDR3 contains 14 residues. The CDR3 protein is CASSTRQGNTEAFF. The CDR3 DNA is TGTGCCAGTAGTACCCGACAGGGAAACACTGAAGCTTTCTTT.

The chain carries TRBV6-2 or TRBV6-3 and TRBJ2-3; 10 bases are a match to TRBD1. The CDR3 contains 16 residues. Trimming at V came to 3 bases and at J to 4 bases, leaving 7 bases not matched to a gene. Germline CDR1 reads MNHEY; CDR2 reads SVGEGT. Here the CDR3 DNA reads TGTGCCAGCAGTTATGAGACAGGGGGCTTCGCAGATACGCAGTATTTT. This codes for CASSYETGGFADTQYF.

In regard to this clone: Other nucleotide sequences in the sample specify the same CDR3. The chain links TRBV5-1 to TRBJ1-6; D is uncertain. V lost 0 bases and J 7 bases, leaving 5 bases between the germline ends. The CDR3 runs to 13 residues. Germline CDR1 SGHRS, CDR2 YFSETQ. In DNA form, the CDR3 reads TGCGCCAGCAGCTTGGCAGGAAATTCACCCCTCCACTTT. Amino acid sequence: CASSLAGNSPLHF.

This chain connects TRBV24-1 to TRBJ2-3, with D possibly matching TRBD2 (6 bases). The CDR3 length is 13 residues. Germline V CDR1 and CDR2: KGHDR, SFDVKD. The V gene lost 3 bases and the J gene lost 10 bases, with 13 bases spanning the gap. CDR3 protein: CATSDPGLYSQYF. CDR3 nucleotide sequence: TGTGCCACCAGTGATCCCGGACTATATTCGCAGTATTTT.

This clone was recorded a few times. This chain links TRBV7-9 with TRBJ2-7; 11 nucleotides line up with TRBD2. The ends lost 1 base at V and 3 bases at J; junction bases unmatched: 2. This CDR3 has 15 residues. Germline CDR1 reads SEHNR; CDR2 reads FQNEAQ (reference sequence). CDR3 sequence: CASSLDGTSGYEQYF. For the CDR3, the DNA is TGTGCCAGCAGCTTAGACGGGACTAGCGGCTACGAGCAGTACTTC.

The chain uses TRBV25-1 and TRBJ1-1; TRBD1 aligns across 8 bases. The CDR3 length is 15 residues. Germline-derived CDR1 and CDR2 are MGHDK and SYGVNS. V lost 5 bases to trimming and J lost 0 bases; unmatched junction nucleotides: 5. The CDR3 protein is CASSKLTGVNTEAFF. In DNA form, the CDR3 reads TGTGCCAGCAGTAAACTGACAGGGGTGAACACTGAAGCTTTCTTT.

V and J are TRBV7-2 and TRBJ1-4, with D possibly TRBD1 on 5 matching bases. The CDR3 sequence is 15 residues long. Trimming shortened V by 5 bases and J by 6 bases, and 16 bases separated the two germline ends. In germline, CDR1 is SGHTA, CDR2 FQGNSA. The CDR3 DNA follows: TGTGCCAGCAGCCCGGGGGGAGATCTCCATGAAAAACTGTTTTTT. It specifies CASSPGGDLHEKLFF.

There are a few counts of this clone. This rearrangement joins TRBV27 to TRBJ1-6; 9 nucleotides line up with TRBD1. CDR3 length equals 13 residues. The germline gives CDR1 MNHEY, CDR2 SMNVEV (reference sequence). The CDR3 bases are TGTGGAGCCGGGACAGGGCTTAATTCACCCCTCCACTTT. Amino acids: CGAGTGLNSPLHF.

This clone showed up just once. The V gene is TRBV4-1, the J gene TRBJ1-6, with D possibly TRBD1 on 6 matching bases. Trimming left V 0 bases short and J 6 bases short, with 9 bases between. The CDR3 runs 15 residues. Germline loops: CDR1 MGHRA, CDR2 YSYEKL. CDR3 loop: CASSQEQGFNSPLHF. Here the CDR3 DNA reads TGCGCCAGCAGCCAAGAACAGGGATTTAATTCACCCCTCCACTTT.

CDR3 amino acids: CASSLDSYGNTIYF. CDR3 in DNA: TGTGCCAGCAGCTTGGACAGTTACGGAAACACCATATATTTT. The J gene is TRBJ1-3, the V gene TRBV7-8; D might be TRBD1 (6 bases). The CDR3 extends over 14 amino acids. In germline, CDR1 is SGHVS, CDR2 FQNEAQ. V gave up 3 bases and J gave up 4 bases, with 10 bases separating them.

This clone was recorded once. The V call is TRBV4-1, the J call TRBJ1-1; 9 bases align to TRBD1. The CDR3 length is 19 residues. The junction had 14 bases not matched to a gene; V was cut back by 2 bases and J by 1 base. Germline CDR1 is MGHRA and CDR2 is YSYEKL. The CDR3, as DNA: TGCGCCAGCAGCCAATTTGCTCTTCACAGGGGGCCGACGAACACTGAAGCTTTCTTT. It encodes CASSQFALHRGPTNTEAFF.

The V gene is TRBV27, the J gene TRBJ2-7; tentatively, D is TRBD1 (5 bases). Germline V gives CDR1 MNHEY, CDR2 SMNVEV (reference sequence). There are 15 residues in the CDR3. V was shortened by 7 bases and J by 2 bases, with 18 bases between the two germline ends. CDR3 amino acids: CASNGSKGPAYEQYV. CDR3 sequence (DNA): TGTGCCAGCAACGGAAGCAAGGGGCCCGCCTACGAGCAGTACGTC.

In this sample, this clone turned up a few times. This sequence joins TRBV19 and TRBJ1-3; the D gene is possibly TRBD1 (6 bases). The ends were cut back, 8 bases at V and 4 bases at J, with 18 bases in the middle. Germline V CDR1 and CDR2: LNHDA, SQIVND (reference sequence). This CDR3 region has 15 residues. The CDR3: CASGLLAGAGNTIYF. The CDR3 nucleotides read TGTGCCAGTGGCCTCTTGGCGGGGGCGGGAAACACCATATATTTT. The full variable domain, completed using reference TRBV19 and TRBJ1-3, is DGGITQSPKYLFRKEGQNVTLSCEQNLNHDAMYWYRQDPGQGLRLIYYSQIVNDFQKGDIAEGYSVSREKKESFPLTVTSAQKNPTAFYLCASGLLAGAGNTIYFGEGSWLTVV.

The chain links TRBV4-1 to TRBJ1-5; possibly TRBD1 for D (5 bases). CDR3 length: 16 residues. With 0 bases removed from V and 2 bases from J, the gap between germline ends came to 11 bases. In germline, CDR1 is MGHRA, CDR2 YSYEKL. In DNA form, the CDR3 reads TGCGCCAGCAGCCAAGATCGGGGGGTGGGCAATCAGCCCCAGCATTTT. Its translation: CASSQDRGVGNQPQHF.

The genes are TRBV6-5 and TRBJ1-1; tentatively, D is TRBD1 (5 bases). V lost 5 bases to trimming and J lost 5 bases, with 15 bases between them. There are 14 residues in the CDR3. Germline V gene data show CDR1 as MNHEY and CDR2 as SVGAGI. CDR3 sequence (DNA): TGTGCCAGCAGTCCCCCCGGGAGGGGAACTGAAGCTTTCTTT. Translating it yields CASSPPGRGTEAFF.

V usage is TRBV15 and J usage is TRBJ1-5; D unclear. Between the trimmed V and J ends, which lost 0 bases and 7 bases, there was a span of 7 bases. The CDR3 has 13 amino acids. Germline V gene lookup returns CDR1 LNHNV and CDR2 YYDKDF (reference sequence). In DNA, the CDR3 is TGTGCCACCAGCAGAGATGTGAGCCAGCCCCAGCATTTT. Translated: CATSRDVSQPQHF.

The chain is built from TRBV28 and TRBJ2-5; perhaps TRBD1 as D (6 bases). The V gene lost 6 bases and the J gene lost 4 bases, with 12 bases spanning the gap. Germline-derived CDR1 and CDR2 are MDHEN and SYDVKM. The CDR3 is 13 amino acids. CDR3 DNA: TGTGCCAGCAGATACAGGGTGAGAGAGACCCAGTACTTC. It encodes CASRYRVRETQYF.

The chain employs TRBV7-9 and TRBJ2-2; 9 positions agree with TRBD2. Germline values: CDR1 SEHNR, CDR2 FQNEAQ (reference sequence). This CDR3 comprises 15 residues. Germline trimming cut 4 bases from V and 6 bases from J; bases unmatched to any gene: 6. The CDR3 DNA sequence: TGTGCCAGCAGCTCCGAGCGGGGGGACCCCGGGGAGCTGTTTTTT. The encoded protein is CASSSERGDPGELFF.

The rearrangement uses TRBV12-3 or TRBV12-4 and TRBJ1-1; maybe TRBD1 (5 bases). Trimming left V 2 bases short and J 1 base short, with 5 bases between. The CDR3 sequence is 13 residues long. The CDR3 nucleotides read TGTGCCAGCAGTTTACAGGGGAACACTGAAGCTTTCTTT. Its translation: CASSLQGNTEAFF.

This clone was seen only a few times. The gene calls are TRBV28 and TRBJ1-5, with 7 bases matching TRBD1. Germline V gives CDR1 MDHEN, CDR2 SYDVKM. The CDR3 has 19 residues. J gave up 9 bases and V 1 base, and 21 bases lay outside the gene matches. This CDR3 is CASSLFPQPIRQGGRPQHF. The CDR3 DNA reads as TGTGCCAGCAGTTTATTCCCTCAACCCATTCGACAGGGAGGTCGGCCCCAGCATTTT.

The chain has TRBV4-1 and TRBJ1-2; weak D call: TRBD1 (5 bases). Germline assignment: CDR1 MGHRA and CDR2 YSYEKL. V was cut by 0 bases and J by 7 bases, with 12 bases left in between. The CDR3 is made up of 14 amino acids. The CDR3 nucleotides read TGCGCCAGCAGCCAAGAAGGCAGGGCCGGTGGCTACACCTTC. This sequence encodes CASSQEGRAGGYTF.

V gene TRBV29-1 combines with J gene TRBJ1-2; 8 bases are shared with TRBD1. The CDR3 contains 12 residues. The germline CDR1 and CDR2 sequences are SQVTM and ANQGSEA. Trimming at V came to 5 bases and at J to 3 bases, leaving 2 bases not matched to a gene. In DNA form, the CDR3 reads TGCAGCGTTCTGGACAGGGACTATGGCTACACCTTC. Protein sequence: CSVLDRDYGYTF.

The chain combines TRBV20-1 with TRBJ1-1, with D tentatively TRBD1 (6 bases). Germline CDR1 is DFQATT and CDR2 is SNEGSKA (reference sequence). V shed 8 bases and J shed 11 bases, with 18 bases lying between them. The CDR3 consists of 11 residues. The CDR3 bases are TGCAGTCCCACAGGGCCCGGGGGGGCTTTCTTT. Translating it yields CSPTGPGGAFF.